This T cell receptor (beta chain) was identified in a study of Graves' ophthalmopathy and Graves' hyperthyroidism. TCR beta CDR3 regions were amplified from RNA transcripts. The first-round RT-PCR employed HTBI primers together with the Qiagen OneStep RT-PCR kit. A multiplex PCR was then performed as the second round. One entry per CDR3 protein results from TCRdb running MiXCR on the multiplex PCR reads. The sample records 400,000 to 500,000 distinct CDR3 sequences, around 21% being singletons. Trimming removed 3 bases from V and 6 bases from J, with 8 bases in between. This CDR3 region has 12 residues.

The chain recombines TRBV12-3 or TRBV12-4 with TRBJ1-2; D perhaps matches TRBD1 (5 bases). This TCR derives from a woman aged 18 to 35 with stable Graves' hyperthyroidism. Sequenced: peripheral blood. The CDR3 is CASSFRVHGYTF. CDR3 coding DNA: TGTGCCAGCAGTTTCAGGGTTCATGGCTACACCTTC.